The T cell receptor (beta chain) under discussion was sequenced for a study of CD8 T cells in ankylosing spondylitis. Overall study findings and caveats: Disease-linked clones reportedly concentrated significantly in matched ankylosing spondylitis synovial fluid.

Quantitative 5'-RACE with molecular barcodes was used to make the TCR beta libraries. From the 5' RACE reads, TCRdb called clonotypes with MiXCR, one entry per CDR3 protein. The sample lists some 250,000 distinct CDR3 sequences, more than 20% occurring once. The V gene end was trimmed by 6 bases and the J gene end by 6 bases; junction bases not matched to a gene: 14. The CDR3 totals 16 residues. Regarding this clonotype: The antigen remains unidentified.

The rearrangement joins TRBV12-3 or TRBV12-4 to TRBJ2-7; TRBD2 agrees at 10 bases. Specimen: blood, either unsorted or a sorted T cell fraction (not recorded which). The origin of this receptor is a male donor with ankylosing spondylitis or in good health (not recorded which). Here the CDR3 reads CASRHYRGLASGEQYF. The CDR3 nucleotides read TGTGCCAGCAGACACTACCGGGGACTAGCGAGCGGCGAGCAGTACTTC.